One sample yielded the 25 T cell receptor beta chains listed below, sequenced in a study of T cells in women clearing cervical HPV infection. Method: immunoSEQ multiplex PCR; TCRdb's copy keeps in-frame clones and lacks some. The sample includes fewer than 35,000 clones. Source material: blood buffy coat. The source of these receptors is a woman aged 18-70 years with a cervical HPV16 infection that either progressed to CIN3+ or cleared (not recorded which).

As concerns this clone: From the germline J gene comes the end of the CDR3, since the read stops 3 residues before it. Other nucleotide sequences in the sample specify the same CDR3. This chain joins TRBV30 and TRBJ1-3; D perhaps matches TRBD1 (6 bases). Trimming cost V 5 bases and J 4 bases, with 15 bases left between them. CDR3 length equals 14 residues. CDR1 is GTSNPN, CDR2 SVGIG, per germline (reference sequence). CDR3 DNA, as far as it was read: TGTGCCTGGGGCGTGGGGGCGAGGGGAAACACC. Protein product: CAWGVGARGNT. The complete CDR3 sequence is CAWGVGARGNTIYF.

A word on this clone: The DNA ends 3 residues before the CDR3 does, and the rest of the CDR3 is filled in from the germline J gene. The chain couples TRBV4-2 to TRBJ1-5; D is ambiguous. Germline V gene sequence: CDR1 LGHNA, CDR2 YNFKEQ. With 1 base removed from V and 3 bases from J, the gap between germline ends came to 7 bases. CDR3 length equals 14 residues. Incomplete CDR3 DNA: TGTGCCAGCAGCCAAGCCGGTTCCAATCAGCCC. Translating it yields CASSQAGSNQP. The CDR3 reads in full as CASSQAGSNQPQHF.

Turning to this clone: The CDR3 end falls 3 residues outside the read, so it is completed with the germline J gene. The rearrangement uses TRBV20-1 and TRBJ1-1; no definite D call. V lost 5 bases to trimming and J lost 1 base, with 17 bases between them. This CDR3 contains 15 residues. The germline gives CDR1 DFQATT, CDR2 SNEGSKA (reference sequence). Partial CDR3 DNA: TGCAGTGCTTCGAACCCCCAGACTGGGAACACTGAA. Its protein is CSASNPQTGNTE. The full CDR3 is CSASNPQTGNTEAFF.

As regards this clone: The read finishes 3 residues shy of the CDR3 end, and the germline J gene is used to complete it. The J gene is TRBJ2-2, the V gene TRBV7-2; 7 bases align to TRBD2. The CDR3 loop spans 15 amino acids. Germline V CDR1 and CDR2: SGHTA, FQGNSA. V gave up 5 bases and J gave up 5 bases; unmatched junction bases: 8. CDR3 DNA, as far as it was read: TGTGCCAGCAGCACCAACCCGGGGGGAACCGGGGAG. Translation gives CASSTNPGGTGE. The entire CDR3 reads CASSTNPGGTGELFF. Based on the CDR3 plus reference TRBV7-2 and TRBJ2-2, the full variable domain is GAGVSQSPSNKVTEKGKDVELRCDPISGHTALYWYRQSLGQGLEFLIYFQGNSAPDKSGLPSDRFSAERTGGSVSTLTIQRTQQEDSAVYLCASSTNPGGTGELFFGEGSRLTVL.

The sequenced CDR3 bases are TGCAGTGCGCCTCATACCCAGAGGCCGGGGAGCCAGCCC. Encoded protein: CSAPHTQRPGSQP. The whole CDR3 protein reads CSAPHTQRPGSQPQHF. J is TRBJ1-5 and V is TRBV20-1; D is ambiguous. The observed sequence ends 3 residues before the CDR3 terminus, with the missing tail filled in from the germline J gene. CDR1 is DFQATT, CDR2 SNEGSKA, per germline (reference sequence). V gave up 6 bases and J gave up 7 bases, with 25 bases separating them. The CDR3 contains 16 residues.

A note on this clone: The CDR3 goes on 3 residues after the read ends, and that part is filled in from the germline J gene. The chain links TRBV4-1 to TRBJ1-6; D is ambiguous. The germline CDR1 and CDR2 sequences are MGHRA and YSYEKL. Trimming left V 0 bases short and J 8 bases short, with 5 bases between. The CDR3 sequence is 13 residues long. The CDR3 loop reads CASSQDAYSPLHF. CDR3 DNA, as far as it was read: TGCGCCAGCAGCCAAGACGCGTATTCACCC.

Notes on this clone: Read data end 3 residues before the CDR3 end; the end is taken from the germline J gene. The genes are TRBV19 and TRBJ2-4, with D possibly matching TRBD1 (6 bases). CDR3 size: 15 residues. V was cut by 5 bases and J by 0 bases, with 11 bases left in between. Germline CDR1 is LNHDA and CDR2 is SQIVND (reference sequence). Here the CDR3 reads CASSATGLAKNIQYF. CDR3 DNA, as far as it was read: TGTGCCAGTAGTGCAACAGGGTTAGCCAAAAACATT. Based on the CDR3 plus reference TRBV19 and TRBJ2-4, the full variable domain is DGGITQSPKYLFRKEGQNVTLSCEQNLNHDAMYWYRQDPGQGLRLIYYSQIVNDFQKGDIAEGYSVSREKKESFPLTVTSAQKNPTAFYLCASSATGLAKNIQYFGAGTRLSVL.

Points on this clone: The CDR3 end lies 3 residues beyond the end of the read and is filled in from the germline J gene. V and J are TRBV30 and TRBJ2-2, with D unresolved. The CDR3 covers 12 residues. Trimming took 0 bases from V and 7 from J, leaving 6 bases between them. CDR1 GTSNPN and CDR2 SVGIG come from the germline V gene (reference sequence). The CDR3: CAWSVLVGELFF. The sequenced part of the CDR3 DNA is TGTGCCTGGAGTGTACTTGTCGGGGAG.

Turning to this clone: Sequencing ends 3 residues short of the CDR3 end; the germline J gene provides the rest. The chain uses TRBV19 and TRBJ1-4; D not certain. The CDR3 loop spans 15 amino acids. Trimming took 5 bases from V and 0 from J, leaving 10 bases between them. Looked up from germline, CDR1 is LNHDA and CDR2 is SQIVND (reference sequence). The CDR3 bases that were read are TGTGCCAGTAGTGATACGGGTGCAACTAATGAAAAA. Amino acids: CASSDTGATNEK. The full CDR3 protein is CASSDTGATNEKLFF. Full variable domain (remainder filled in from reference TRBV19 and TRBJ1-4): DGGITQSPKYLFRKEGQNVTLSCEQNLNHDAMYWYRQDPGQGLRLIYYSQIVNDFQKGDIAEGYSVSREKKESFPLTVTSAQKNPTAFYLCASSDTGATNEKLFFGSGTQLSVL.

As concerns this clone: The CDR3 is cut off 3 residues early in the read; its end comes from the germline J gene. V gene TRBV6-1 combines with J gene TRBJ1-5; D possibly corresponds to TRBD1 (5 bases). Germline-derived CDR1 and CDR2 are MNHNS and SASEGT. V was trimmed by 2 bases and J by 6 bases, leaving 20 bases between them. The CDR3 is 17 amino acids. This CDR3 reads CASSESRTNYHGQPQHF. The CDR3 bases that were read are TGTGCCAGCAGTGAATCTCGGACAAATTATCACGGTCAGCCC.

On this clone: The CDR3 is cut off 3 residues early in the read; its end comes from the germline J gene. This chain links TRBV7-6 with TRBJ2-1; TRBD2 aligns across 10 bases. J gave up 9 bases and V 3 bases, and 8 bases lay outside the gene matches. There are 15 residues in the CDR3. Germline V lookup: CDR1 SGHVS, CDR2 FNYEAQ. The part of the CDR3 DNA that was read is TGTGCCAGCAGCTTGTTTCTAGCGGGAGAGTCTGAG. Protein sequence: CASSLFLAGESE. The complete CDR3 sequence is CASSLFLAGESEQFF.

The CDR3 protein is CASSSGYINEKLFF. The DNA read from the CDR3 is TGTGCCAGCAGCTCAGGGTACATTAATGAAAAG. This chain joins TRBV7-6 and TRBJ2-2; tentative D call: TRBD1 (5 bases). The read gets to within 3 residues of the CDR3 end, and the germline J gene fills in the rest. Germline V CDR1 and CDR2: SGHVS, FNYEAQ. This CDR3 comprises 14 residues.

Note on this clone: The read ends 3 residues before the CDR3 terminus; that terminus is restored from the germline J gene. The chain has TRBV20-1 and TRBJ2-1; 8 nucleotides align to TRBD2. The length of the CDR3 is 14 residues. CDR1 is DFQATT, CDR2 SNEGSKA, per germline (reference sequence). Germline trimming cut 0 bases from V and 7 bases from J; bases unmatched to any gene: 5. The CDR3 bases that were read are TGCAGTGCTAGAGATGGGGGACTAGAAAATGAG. This gives the protein CSARDGGLENE. The full CDR3 reads CSARDGGLENEQFF.

Remarks on this clone: The sequence runs out 3 residues before the end of the CDR3; the remainder is reconstructed from the germline J gene. This chain links TRBV30 with TRBJ1-5, with TRBD1 matching 12 bases. Looked up from germline, CDR1 is GTSNPN and CDR2 is SVGIG (reference sequence). This CDR3 contains 19 residues. J gave up 3 bases and V 3 bases, and 15 bases lay outside the gene matches. Partial CDR3 DNA: TGTGCCTGGAGCCCCTATCCGGGGACAGGGGGCTTCGACAATCAGCCC. Translating it yields CAWSPYPGTGGFDNQP. The full CDR3 protein reads CAWSPYPGTGGFDNQPQHF.

As concerns this clone: The missing CDR3 end, 3 residues past where the read stops, is filled in from the germline J gene. The V and J genes are TRBV2 and TRBJ1-6; 8 bases match TRBD1. J lost 7 bases, V lost 4 bases, and 6 bases had no gene match. This CDR3 is 15 amino acids long. Germline CDR1 is SNHLY and CDR2 is FYNNEI. The CDR3 bases that were read are TGTGCCAGCAGTGTTAGGACAGGGTCAAATTCACCC. This translates into CASSVRTGSNSP. The whole CDR3 sequence is CASSVRTGSNSPLHF. Together with reference TRBV2 and TRBJ1-6, the CDR3 gives the full variable domain: EPEVTQTPSHQVTQMGQEVILRCVPISNHLYFYWYRQILGQKVEFLVSFYNNEISEKSEIFDDQFSVERPDGSNFTLKIRSTKLEDSAMYFCASSVRTGSNSPLHFGNGTRLTVT.

The sequenced CDR3 bases are TGTGCCAGCCTTAGGCCCCGGGACATCAACACCGGGGAG. Protein: CASLRPRDINTGE. From start to end, the CDR3 is CASLRPRDINTGELFF. This sequence joins TRBV6-2 or TRBV6-3 and TRBJ2-2; a possible D gene is TRBD1 (6 bases). The sequenced fragment ends 3 residues before the CDR3 boundary, so the rest is inferred from the germline J gene. Germline V lookup: CDR1 MNHEY, CDR2 SVGEGT. V lost 8 bases and J lost 2, with 18 bases in between. This CDR3 region has 16 residues.

Turning to this clone: The read stops 3 residues short of the end of the CDR3; the missing end is completed from the germline J gene. The chain is built from TRBV20-1 and TRBJ1-5, with D possibly matching TRBD1 (6 bases). The CDR3 sequence is 13 residues long. Germline CDR1 is DFQATT and CDR2 is SNEGSKA (reference sequence). V lost 3 bases, J lost 6 bases, and 12 bases lay in between. The CDR3 protein is CSASVGTSQPQHF. The CDR3 bases that were read are TGCAGTGCTAGTGTAGGGACATCTCAGCCC.

With regard to this clone: The sequenced fragment ends 3 residues before the CDR3 boundary, so the rest is inferred from the germline J gene. The chain couples TRBV20-1 to TRBJ1-5; perhaps TRBD1 as D (6 bases). In germline, CDR1 is DFQATT, CDR2 SNEGSKA (reference sequence). Deletions cut 5 bases from V and 4 bases from J, with 12 bases between. This CDR3 has 13 residues. CDR3 DNA (partial): TGCAGTGCTGGCCGGGACACGAATCAGCCC. Translating gives CSAGRDTNQP. The complete CDR3 reads CSAGRDTNQPQHF.

To note about this clone: The missing CDR3 end, 3 residues past where the read stops, is filled in from the germline J gene. The gene calls are TRBV19 and TRBJ1-3; 8 bases are a match to TRBD1. V dropped 6 bases and J dropped 8; count of bases not matched to a gene: 12. CDR3 length equals 15 residues. Germline CDR1 is LNHDA and CDR2 is SQIVND (reference sequence). CDR3 bases read: TGTGCCAGTAGCAGGACAGGGCCTAAGTCATACACC. Its translation: CASSRTGPKSYT. The entire CDR3 reads CASSRTGPKSYTIYF.

The CDR3 DNA, read in part, is TGCAGTGCTAGCCGGCTAGCGGGAAACACAGATACG. It translates to CSASRLAGNTDT. The whole CDR3 sequence reads CSASRLAGNTDTQYF. V usage is TRBV20-1 and J usage is TRBJ2-3; 9 nucleotides line up with TRBD2. With the read ending 3 residues before the CDR3 end, the germline J gene is used to fill in that end. This CDR3 contains 15 residues. The germline V gene has CDR1 DFQATT and CDR2 SNEGSKA (reference sequence). Germline trimming cut 3 bases from V and 2 bases from J; bases unmatched to any gene: 6.

A word on this clone: One junction end does not reproduce the germline sequence, and a read error may be involved. The sequence runs out 3 residues before the end of the CDR3; the remainder is reconstructed from the germline J gene. The chain is built from TRBV5-1 and TRBJ1-2; D ambiguous. The germline gives CDR1 SGHRS, CDR2 YFSETQ. CDR3 length: 15 amino acids. CDR3 DNA, as far as it was read: TGCGCCAGCAGCTTGGATCCTGGGTTGAACTATGGG. Its translation is CASSLDPGLNYG. The entire CDR3 sequence reads CASSLDPGLNYGYTF.

As to this clone: Read data end 3 residues before the CDR3 end; the end is taken from the germline J gene. This chain uses TRBV4-2 with TRBJ2-1; 12 bases are shared with TRBD2. Germline-derived CDR1 and CDR2 are LGHNA and YNFKEQ. V lost 4 bases, J lost 5 bases, and 9 bases stayed unmatched. CDR3 size: 17 residues. CDR3 protein: CASSRQLLAGGNNEQFF. CDR3 DNA (partial): TGTGCCAGCAGCCGCCAGTTACTAGCGGGAGGTAACAATGAG.

Concerning this clone: The read ends 3 residues early relative to the CDR3; the germline J gene fills the gap. The chain has TRBV5-1 and TRBJ1-6; 7 positions agree with TRBD1. Per the germline V gene, CDR1 is SGHRS and CDR2 is YFSETQ. Trimming took 1 base from V and 6 from J; bases not matched to a gene: 4. CDR3 size: 15 residues. Here the CDR3 reads CASSLYDRANSPLHF. CDR3 bases read: TGCGCCAGCAGCTTGTACGACAGGGCTAATTCACCC.

The part of the CDR3 DNA that was read is TGCAGCGTCGGACTAGCGGGGGGGCCTCATGAG. It specifies CSVGLAGGPHE. The whole CDR3 sequence is CSVGLAGGPHEQFF. The V and J genes are TRBV29-1 and TRBJ2-1, with 15 nucleotides matching TRBD2. The read ends 3 residues shy of where the CDR3 ends; the end is completed using the germline J gene. Trimming at V came to 6 bases and at J to 8 bases, leaving 5 bases not matched to a gene. Looked up from germline, CDR1 is SQVTM and CDR2 is ANQGSEA. The CDR3 is 14 residues long.

Worth noting for this clone: Coverage ceases 3 residues before the CDR3 finishes, and the germline J gene fills in the end. This chain links TRBV19 with TRBJ2-7; 11 bases are shared with TRBD1. Germline CDR1 and CDR2: LNHDA and SQIVND (reference sequence). CDR3 length: 15 residues. The ends lost 5 bases at V and 2 bases at J; junction bases unmatched: 5. Incomplete CDR3 DNA: TGTGCCAGTAGTGCGGGACAGGGGGGCGCCTACGAG. Translating gives CASSAGQGGAYE. The whole CDR3 protein reads CASSAGQGGAYEQYF.